The clone carrying this T cell receptor (beta chain) has just one count. PCR was performed using 60 Vbeta and 13 Jbeta primers. Using immunoSEQ multiplex PCR, the repertoire was profiled, and TCRdb retains in-frame clones only, with some absent. The table has some 200,000 clones, more than 75% seen once. This specimen comes from a study of cytomegalovirus exposure and HLA in healthy donors. The TCR comes from a girl less than two years old in good health and CMV-seronegative. Input material: PBMCs.

In nucleotides, the CDR3 is TGTGCCAGCAACCCAGGAAGACAGGGTGACTATGGCTACACCTTC. Translating it yields CASNPGRQGDYGYTF. V usage is TRBV25-1 and J usage is TRBJ1-2; 7 nucleotides align to TRBD1. V lost 7 bases to trimming and J lost 3 bases; unmatched junction nucleotides: 11. The CDR3 is 15 amino acids. Germline CDR1 MGHDK, CDR2 SYGVNS.